This T cell receptor (beta chain) was identified during a study of healthy donors' naive CD4 and CD8 T cells. On the study more broadly: TCR alpha primers covered all functional IMGT alpha gene variants. Study-wide points: Negatively charged CDR3s marked CD8+ lineage; positively charged CDR3s marked CD4+ lineage.

Each TCR library used about 500 ng of total RNA and a linear amplification protocol. TCRdb reprocessed the reads via MiXCR and lists one record per CDR3 protein. The sample consists of about 180,000 distinct CDR3 sequences, around 80% of them appearing once. This clonotype has just one count. The antigen is not known. Naive T cells were sorted: CD4+CD8-CD45RO-CD45RA+ for CD4+, CD8+CD4-CD45RA+CD27bright for CD8+. The sequenced sample consisted of naive CD4+ and CD8+ T cells sorted from blood, pooled from several donors. The origin of this receptor is a pool of human donors in good health; the sample pools cells from several healthy donors.

The CDR3 is CASSYLGKKTQYF. The CDR3 coding sequence is TGTGCCAGCAGTTACTTGGGAAAGAAGACCCAGTACTTC. The chain employs TRBV6-5 and TRBJ2-5; D is unclear. There are 13 residues in the CDR3. Trimming shortened V by 1 base and J by 6 bases, and 9 bases separated the two germline ends. Germline V gene data show CDR1 as MNHEY and CDR2 as SVGAGI.